The sequence of this T cell receptor beta chain was determined in a study of T cells in Graves' hyperthyroidism and ophthalmopathy. Study-level points and caveats: The authors' 13 V-J model separated ophthalmopathy from stable hyperthyroidism.

Amplified regions were TCR beta CDR3 sequences from RNA transcripts. HTBI primers were employed in a first-round RT-PCR of the TCR CDR3. MiXCR, run by TCRdb on the multiplex PCR reads, gives a single entry per CDR3 protein. The sample gives roughly 650,000 distinct CDR3 sequences, around 16% of which show up once; roughly 3% is in the top ten. Per germline, CDR1 DFQATT and CDR2 SNEGSKA (reference sequence). There are 16 residues in the CDR3. The J segment lost 3 bases and the V segment lost 4 bases, leaving 12 bases of the junction unmatched. As concerns this clonotype: Its antigen is not identified.

Exclusion of patients followed from uncontrolled infection, other autoimmune disease, pregnancy or lactation. Specimen: blood. The gene calls are TRBV20-1 and TRBJ1-5; TRBD1 aligns across 7 bases. The TCR originated in a woman in her 40s with Graves' ophthalmopathy. The DNA of the CDR3 is TGCAGTGCTAAAGGGGGGGAGGGGGCCATCAATCAGCCCCAGCATTTT. This encodes CSAKGGEGAINQPQHF.